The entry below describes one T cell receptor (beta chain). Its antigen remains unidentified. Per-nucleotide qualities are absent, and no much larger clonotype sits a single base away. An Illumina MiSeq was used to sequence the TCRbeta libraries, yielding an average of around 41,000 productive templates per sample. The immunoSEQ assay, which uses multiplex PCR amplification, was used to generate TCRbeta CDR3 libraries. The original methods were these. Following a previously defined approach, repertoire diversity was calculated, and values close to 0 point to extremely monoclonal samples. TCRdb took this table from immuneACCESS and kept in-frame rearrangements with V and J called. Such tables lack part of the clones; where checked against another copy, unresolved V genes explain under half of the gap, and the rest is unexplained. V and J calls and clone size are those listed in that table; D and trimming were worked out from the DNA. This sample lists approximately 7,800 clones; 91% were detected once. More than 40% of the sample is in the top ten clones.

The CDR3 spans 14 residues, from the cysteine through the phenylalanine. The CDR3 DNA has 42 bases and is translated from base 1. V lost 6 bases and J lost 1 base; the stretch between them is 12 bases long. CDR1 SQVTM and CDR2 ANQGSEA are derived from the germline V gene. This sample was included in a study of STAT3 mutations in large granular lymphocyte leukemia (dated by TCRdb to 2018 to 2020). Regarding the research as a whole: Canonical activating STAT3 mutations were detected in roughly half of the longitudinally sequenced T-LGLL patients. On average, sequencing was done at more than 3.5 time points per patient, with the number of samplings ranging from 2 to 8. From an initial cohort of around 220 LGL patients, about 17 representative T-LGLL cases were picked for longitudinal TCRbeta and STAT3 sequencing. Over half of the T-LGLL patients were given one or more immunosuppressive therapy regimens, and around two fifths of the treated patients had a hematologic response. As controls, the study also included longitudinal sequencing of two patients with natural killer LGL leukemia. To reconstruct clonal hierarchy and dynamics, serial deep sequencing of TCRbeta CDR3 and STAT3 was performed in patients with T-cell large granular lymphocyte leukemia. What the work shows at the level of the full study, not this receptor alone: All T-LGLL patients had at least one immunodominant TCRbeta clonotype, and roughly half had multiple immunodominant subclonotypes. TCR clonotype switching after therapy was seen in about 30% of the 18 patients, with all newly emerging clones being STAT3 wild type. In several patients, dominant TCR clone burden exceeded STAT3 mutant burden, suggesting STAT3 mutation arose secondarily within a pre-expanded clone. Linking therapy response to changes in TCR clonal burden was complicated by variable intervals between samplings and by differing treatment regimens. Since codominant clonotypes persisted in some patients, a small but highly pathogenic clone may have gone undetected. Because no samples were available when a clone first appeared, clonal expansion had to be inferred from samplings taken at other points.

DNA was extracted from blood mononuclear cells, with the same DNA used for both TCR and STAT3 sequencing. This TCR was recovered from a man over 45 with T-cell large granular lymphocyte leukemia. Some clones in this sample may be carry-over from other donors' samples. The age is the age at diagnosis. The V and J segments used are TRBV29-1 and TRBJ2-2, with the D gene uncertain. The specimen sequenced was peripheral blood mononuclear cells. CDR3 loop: CSVQETENTGELFF. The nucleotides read TGCAGCGTACAAGAAACCGAGAACACCGGGGAGCTGTTTTTT.